One sample yielded the 4 T cell receptor beta chains listed below, sequenced in a study of T-cell reconstitution after alpha-beta-depleted transplantation in children. Library preparation (for TCRbeta) was performed with unique molecular identifiers. TCRdb independently ran MiXCR on the PCR reads; one entry per CDR3 protein. The sample lists approximately 420,000 distinct CDR3 sequences; roughly 10% were seen once. The sample consisted of PBMCs from the stem cell graft donor, taken from the stem cell graft. These TCRs come from a human donor who donated a stem cell graft to a child with acute myeloid leukemia.

This clonotype was seen a few times. The chain joins TRBV10-3 to TRBJ1-5; the D is unclear. Trimming cost V 6 bases and J 0 bases, with 6 bases left between them. This CDR3 contains 13 residues. CDR1 and CDR2 (germline): ENHRY, SYGVKD. The CDR3 region is CAIRGNSNQPQHF. In nucleotides, the CDR3 is TGTGCCATCAGGGGAAATAGCAATCAGCCCCAGCATTTT.

This clonotype was detected only a few times. V is TRBV4-3 and J is TRBJ1-2; D is undetermined. Trimming shortened V by 0 bases and J by 3 bases, and 2 bases separated the two germline ends. Germline CDR1 and CDR2: LGHNA and YSLEER. The CDR3 extends over 12 amino acids. CDR3 amino acids: CASSQDDYGYTF. CDR3 nucleotides: TGCGCCAGCAGCCAAGACGACTATGGCTACACCTTC.

This chain links TRBV30 with TRBJ2-1; TRBD2 matches at 11 bases. Germline assignment: CDR1 GTSNPN and CDR2 SVGIG (reference sequence). This CDR3 has 13 residues. The V and J ends lost 4 bases and 11 bases, in that order; junction bases with no gene match: 7. CDR3: CAWKTSGTPKQFF. CDR3 sequence (DNA): TGTGCCTGGAAGACTAGCGGGACCCCCAAGCAGTTCTTC. Variable domain in full (rest from reference TRBV30 and TRBJ2-1): SQTIHQWPATLVQPVGSPLSLECTVEGTSNPNLYWYRQAAGRGLQLLFYSVGIGQISSEVPQNLSASRPQDRQFILSSKKLLLSDSGFYLCAWKTSGTPKQFFGPGTRLTVL.

V gene TRBV20-1 combines with J gene TRBJ2-3, with 9 bases fitting TRBD2. Germline-derived CDR1 and CDR2 are DFQATT and SNEGSKA (reference sequence). The CDR3 runs to 14 residues. Trimming cost V 0 bases and J 4 bases; bases outside gene matches: 2. CDR3 region: CSARDLAGSDTQYF. CDR3 bases: TGCAGTGCTAGAGACCTAGCGGGATCAGATACGCAGTATTTT.